A selection of T cell receptor beta chains follows, all from one sample in a study of beta chain features in type 1 diabetes. Only in-frame clones appear in the TCRdb table, and some are missing; sequencing was by immunoSEQ multiplex PCR. The sample shows about 160,000 clones, about 9.1% of them seen only once. Sequencing was done on a sample of central memory CD4+ T cells from blood. These TCRs come from a woman under 30 in good health. CDR3s include the opening cysteine and the closing phenylalanine or tryptophan. Each record gives: V gene, J gene, D gene, clone size, CDR3 DNA, CDR3 protein. D genes are given only for firm matches. Clone size is given for some rows only: seen once, a few or many times, or a class if the clone is expanded.

TRBV30	TRBJ1-5	NA	few	TGTGCCTGGAGTGTAATGAGTCGTAATCAGCCCCAGCATTTT	CAWSVMSRNQPQHF
TRBV2	TRBJ1-5	TRBD1	NA	TGTGCCAGCAGAGCCCGGACAGGGGGCGCGGGTCAGCCCCAGCATTTT	CASRARTGGAGQPQHF
TRBV6-5	TRBJ1-5	NA	NA	TGTGCCAGCAGTGACGACGACAGAAATCAGCCCCAGCATTTT	CASSDDDRNQPQHF
TRBV21-1	TRBJ1-6	NA	NA	TGTGCCAGCAGCAAAGCCGGCGACAGGGAGAATTCACCCCTCCACTTT	CASSKAGDRENSPLHF
TRBV29-1	TRBJ2-7	NA	few	TGCAGCGTCGGCAGGGACTCCTACGAGCAGTACTTC	CSVGRDSYEQYF
TRBV7-8	TRBJ1-4	NA	NA	TGTGCCAGCAGCTCCCATTCTGAAAAACTGTTTTTT	CASSSHSEKLFF
TRBV6-6	TRBJ1-2	TRBD1	NA	TGTGCCAGCAGCCCTGGGACAGGGATGCATGGCTACACCTTC	CASSPGTGMHGYTF
TRBV7-2	TRBJ1-1	NA	few	TGTGCCAGCAGCTTCGGGGGGAGGAACACTGAAGCTTTCTTT	CASSFGGRNTEAFF
TRBV5-4	TRBJ2-7	NA	few	TGTGCCAGCAGCCCCCGGACGGGGGAGCAGTACTTC	CASSPRTGEQYF
TRBV7-9	TRBJ2-5	NA	NA	TGTGCCAGCAGCTTCAGGGGTGGAGAGACCCAGTACTTC	CASSFRGGETQYF
TRBV2	TRBJ1-5	TRBD1	NA	TGTGCCAGCAGTCAGGGGGGTGGTCAGCCCCAGCATTTT	CASSQGGGQPQHF
TRBV11-2	TRBJ2-3	TRBD2	few	TGTGCCAGCAGCCCGTGGGGGGGGACAGATACGCAGTATTTT	CASSPWGGTDTQYF
TRBV5-1	TRBJ2-6	NA	few	TGCGCCAGCTCACGAAGTCAGGGGTCTGGGGCCAACGTCCTGACTTTC	CASSRSQGSGANVLTF
TRBV11-3	TRBJ2-2	NA	few	TGTGCCAGCAGCCGCTCACAGGAGAACACCGGGGAGCTGTTTTTT	CASSRSQENTGELFF
TRBV13	TRBJ1-2	TRBD1	NA	TGTGCCAGCAGCTTAGGCCGGACAGGCCCCTATGGCTACACCTTC	CASSLGRTGPYGYTF
TRBV7-3	TRBJ2-1	TRBD2	NA	TGTGCCAGCAGCTTAGGGGGGGGTTACGATGAGCAGTTCTTC	CASSLGGGYDEQFF
TRBV30	TRBJ1-6	NA	many	TGTGCCTGGAGGAGGAACGGCGATAATTCACCCCTCCACTTT	CAWRRNGDNSPLHF
TRBV30	TRBJ2-3	NA	few	TGTGCCTGGAGACAGGGCCCTAGCACAGATACGCAGTATTTT	CAWRQGPSTDTQYF
TRBV27	TRBJ2-7	TRBD1	NA	TGTGCCAGCAGTTCGAGTACAGGGGGAATGTACGAGCAGTACTTC	CASSSSTGGMYEQYF
TRBV27	TRBJ1-5	NA	many	TGTGCCAGCAGTACCTACCAGGGCAGGAGCAATCAGCCCCAGCATTTT	CASSTYQGRSNQPQHF
TRBV27	TRBJ1-1	NA	few	TGTGCCAGCAGTTTACGGCCCCCAACGAGCGCTGAAGCTTTCTTT	CASSLRPPTSAEAFF
TRBV19	TRBJ2-3	NA	NA	TGTGCCAGTAGTACCCTCACAGATACGCAGTATTTT	CASSTLTDTQYF
TRBV19	TRBJ1-1	TRBD1	few	TGTGCCAGTAGTGTCTCCGGGACAGGGAGCACTGAAGCTTTCTTT	CASSVSGTGSTEAFF
TRBV7-6	TRBJ1-3	NA	few	TGTGCCAGCAGTCAACAGATCCAGGGGACTGGAAACACCATATATTTT	CASSQQIQGTGNTIYF
TRBV7-2	TRBJ2-3	TRBD2	NA	TGTGCCAGCAGCTTGCTGGCTAGCGGGAATACGCAGTATTTT	CASSLLASGNTQYF
TRBV19	TRBJ2-3	TRBD2	few	TGTGCCAGTAGTTTTCAACTAGCGGGAAGCACAGATACGCAGTATTTT	CASSFQLAGSTDTQYF
TRBV7-9	TRBJ1-2	NA	NA	TGTGCCAGCAGCTTAGGGGCAGGGAACTATGGCTACACCTTC	CASSLGAGNYGYTF
TRBV9	TRBJ2-7	NA	NA	TGTGCCAGCCGATCTAGCGAGGTCTACGAGCAGTACTTC	CASRSSEVYEQYF
TRBV7-8	TRBJ2-1	NA	few	TGTGCCAGCAGCTTAACGCTCGAGAGCTATGAGCAGTTCTTC	CASSLTLESYEQFF
TRBV6-5	TRBJ2-7	TRBD2	NA	TGTGCCAGCAGGCGACTAGCGGGCTCCTACGAGCAGTACTTC	CASRRLAGSYEQYF
TRBV5-1	TRBJ2-1	NA	NA	TGCGCCAGCAGCCGTCTTCCTGGGCTCAATGAGCAGTTCTTC	CASSRLPGLNEQFF
TRBV30	TRBJ1-5	NA	few	TGTGCCTGGAGTTCACGGACTGATCAGCCCCAGCATTTT	CAWSSRTDQPQHF